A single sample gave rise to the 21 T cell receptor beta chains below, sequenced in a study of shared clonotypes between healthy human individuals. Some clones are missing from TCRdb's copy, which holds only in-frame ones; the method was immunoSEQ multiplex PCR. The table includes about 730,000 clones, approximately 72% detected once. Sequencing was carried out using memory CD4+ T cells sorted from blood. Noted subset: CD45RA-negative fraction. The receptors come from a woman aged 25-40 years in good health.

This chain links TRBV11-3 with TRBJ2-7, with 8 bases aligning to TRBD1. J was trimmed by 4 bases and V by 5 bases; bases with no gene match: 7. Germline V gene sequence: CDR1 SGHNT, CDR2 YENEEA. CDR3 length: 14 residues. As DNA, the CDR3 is TGTGCCAGCAGCCCCGGACAGGGAAGATACGAGCAGTACTTC. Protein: CASSPGQGRYEQYF. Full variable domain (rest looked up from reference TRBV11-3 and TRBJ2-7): EAGVVQSPRYKIIEKKQPVAFWCNPISGHNTLYWYLQNLGQGPELLIRYENEEAVDDSQLPKDRFSAERLKGVDSTLKIQPAELGDSAVYLCASSPGQGRYEQYFGPGTRLTVT.

The CDR3 sequence is CSVVRGVAETQYF. The CDR3 bases are TGCAGCGTTGTTCGTGGGGTTGCGGAGACCCAGTACTTC. This chain joins TRBV29-1 and TRBJ2-5; D call uncertain. The CDR3 length is 13 residues. Germline V CDR1 and CDR2: SQVTM, ANQGSEA. Between the trimmed V and J ends, which lost 4 bases and 5 bases, there was a span of 14 bases. The entire variable domain, with the rest obtained from reference TRBV29-1 and TRBJ2-5, is as follows: SAVISQKPSRDICQRGTSLTIQCQVDSQVTMMFWYRQQPGQSLTLIATANQGSEATYESGFVIDKFPISRPNLTFSTLTVSNMSPEDSSIYLCSVVRGVAETQYFGPGTRLLVL.

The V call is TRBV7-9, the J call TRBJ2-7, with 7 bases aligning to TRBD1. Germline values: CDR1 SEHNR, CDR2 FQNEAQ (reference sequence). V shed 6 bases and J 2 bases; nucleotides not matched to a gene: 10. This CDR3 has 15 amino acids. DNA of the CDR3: TGTGCCAGCAGTTATCACACAGGGGAGACCTACGAGCAGTACTTC. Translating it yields CASSYHTGETYEQYF.

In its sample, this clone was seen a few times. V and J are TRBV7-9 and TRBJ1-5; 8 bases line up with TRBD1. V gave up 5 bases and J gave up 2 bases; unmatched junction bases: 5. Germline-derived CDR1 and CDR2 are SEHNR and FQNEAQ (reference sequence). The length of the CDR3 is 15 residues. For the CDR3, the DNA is TGTGCCAGCAGCGCAGTGGGACAGGGCAATCAGCCCCAGCATTTT. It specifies CASSAVGQGNQPQHF.

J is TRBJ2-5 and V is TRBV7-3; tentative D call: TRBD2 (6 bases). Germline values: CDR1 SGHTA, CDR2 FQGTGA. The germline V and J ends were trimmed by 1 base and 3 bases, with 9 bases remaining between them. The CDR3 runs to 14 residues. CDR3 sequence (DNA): TGTGCCAGCAGCTTAAACGGAGGGAAAGAGACCCAGTACTTC. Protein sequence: CASSLNGGKETQYF. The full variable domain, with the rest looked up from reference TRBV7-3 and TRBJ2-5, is GAGVSQTPSNKVTEKGKYVELRCDPISGHTALYWYRQSLGQGPEFLIYFQGTGAADDSGLPNDRFFAVRPEGSVSTLKIQRTERGDSAVYLCASSLNGGKETQYFGPGTRLLVL.

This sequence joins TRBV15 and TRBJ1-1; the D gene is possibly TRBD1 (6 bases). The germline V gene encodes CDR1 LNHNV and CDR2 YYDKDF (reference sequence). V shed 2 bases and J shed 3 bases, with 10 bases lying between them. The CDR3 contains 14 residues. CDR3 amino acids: CATSRQGTYTEAFF. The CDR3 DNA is TGTGCCACCAGCAGACAGGGGACATACACTGAAGCTTTCTTT.

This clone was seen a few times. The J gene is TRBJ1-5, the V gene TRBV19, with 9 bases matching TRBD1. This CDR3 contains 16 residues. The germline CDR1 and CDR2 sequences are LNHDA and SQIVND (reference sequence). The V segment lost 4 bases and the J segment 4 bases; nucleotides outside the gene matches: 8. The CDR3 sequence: CASSRPETGGNQPQHF. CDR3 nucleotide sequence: TGTGCCAGTAGTAGGCCGGAGACAGGGGGGAATCAGCCCCAGCATTTT.

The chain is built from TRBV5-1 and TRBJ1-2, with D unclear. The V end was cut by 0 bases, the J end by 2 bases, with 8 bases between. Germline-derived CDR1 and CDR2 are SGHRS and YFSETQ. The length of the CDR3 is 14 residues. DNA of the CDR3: TGCGCCAGCAGCTTGGTCGGCAGCAACTATGGCTACACCTTC. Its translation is CASSLVGSNYGYTF.

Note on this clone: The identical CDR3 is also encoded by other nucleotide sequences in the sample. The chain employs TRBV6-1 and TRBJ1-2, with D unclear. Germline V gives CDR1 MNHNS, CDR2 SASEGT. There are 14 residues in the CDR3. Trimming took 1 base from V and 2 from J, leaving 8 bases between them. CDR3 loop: CASSEDGRNYGYTF. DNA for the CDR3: TGTGCCAGCAGTGAAGACGGTCGGAACTATGGCTACACCTTC.

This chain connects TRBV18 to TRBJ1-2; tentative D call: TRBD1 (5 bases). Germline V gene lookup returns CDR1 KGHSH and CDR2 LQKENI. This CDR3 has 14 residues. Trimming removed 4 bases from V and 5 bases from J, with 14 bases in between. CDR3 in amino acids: CASSQTRDGYGYTF. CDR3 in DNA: TGTGCCAGCTCACAGACCCGGGACGGATATGGCTACACCTTC.

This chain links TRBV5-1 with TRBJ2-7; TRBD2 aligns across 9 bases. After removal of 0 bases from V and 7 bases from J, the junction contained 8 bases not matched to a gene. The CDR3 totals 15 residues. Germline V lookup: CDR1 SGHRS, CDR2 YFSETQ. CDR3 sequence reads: CASSLADAGGREQYF. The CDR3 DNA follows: TGCGCCAGCAGCTTGGCCGATGCGGGAGGGCGTGAGCAGTACTTC.

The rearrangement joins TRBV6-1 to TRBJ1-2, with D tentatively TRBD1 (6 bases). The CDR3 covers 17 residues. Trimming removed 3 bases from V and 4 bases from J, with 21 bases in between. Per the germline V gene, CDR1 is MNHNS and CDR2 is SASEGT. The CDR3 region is CASSEKRAGGRAYGYTF. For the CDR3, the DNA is TGTGCCAGCAGTGAGAAAAGGGCGGGGGGGCGCGCCTATGGCTACACCTTC.

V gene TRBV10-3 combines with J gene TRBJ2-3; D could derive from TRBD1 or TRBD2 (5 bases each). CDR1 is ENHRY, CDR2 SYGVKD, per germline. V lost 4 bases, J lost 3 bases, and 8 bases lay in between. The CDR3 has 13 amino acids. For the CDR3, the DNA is TGTGCCATCAGTGGAGGGGAAACAGATACGCAGTATTTT. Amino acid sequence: CAISGGETDTQYF.

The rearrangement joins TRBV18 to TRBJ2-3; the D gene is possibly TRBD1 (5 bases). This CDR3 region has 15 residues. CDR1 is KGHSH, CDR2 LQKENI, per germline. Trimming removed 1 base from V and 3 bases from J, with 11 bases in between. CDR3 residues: CASSPQGLETDTQYF. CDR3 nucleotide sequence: TGTGCCAGCTCACCACAGGGGCTGGAGACAGATACGCAGTATTTT. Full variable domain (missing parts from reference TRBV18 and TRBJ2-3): NAGVMQNPRHLVRRRGQEARLRCSPMKGHSHVYWYRQLPEEGLKFMVYLQKENIIDESGMPKERFSAEFPKEGPSILRIQQVVRGDSAAYFCASSPQGLETDTQYFGPGTRLTVL.

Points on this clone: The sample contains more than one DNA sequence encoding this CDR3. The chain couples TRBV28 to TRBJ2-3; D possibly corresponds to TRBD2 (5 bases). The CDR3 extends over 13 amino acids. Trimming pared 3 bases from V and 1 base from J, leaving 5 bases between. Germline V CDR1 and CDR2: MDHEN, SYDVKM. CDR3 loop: CASSLGGTDTQYF. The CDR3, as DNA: TGTGCCAGCAGTTTGGGAGGCACAGATACGCAGTATTTT.

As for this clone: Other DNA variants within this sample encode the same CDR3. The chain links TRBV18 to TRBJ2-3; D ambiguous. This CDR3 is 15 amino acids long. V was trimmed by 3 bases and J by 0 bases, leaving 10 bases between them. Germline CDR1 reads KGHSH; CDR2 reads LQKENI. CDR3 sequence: CASSPEYLSTDTQYF. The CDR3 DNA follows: TGTGCCAGCTCACCCGAATACTTGAGCACAGATACGCAGTATTTT.

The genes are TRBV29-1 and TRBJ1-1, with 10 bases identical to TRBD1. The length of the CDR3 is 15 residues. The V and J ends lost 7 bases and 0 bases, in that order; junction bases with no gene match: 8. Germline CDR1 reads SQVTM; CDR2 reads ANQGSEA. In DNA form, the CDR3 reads TGCAGCGCCTGCGACAGGGGGCTCATGAACACTGAAGCTTTCTTT. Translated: CSACDRGLMNTEAFF.

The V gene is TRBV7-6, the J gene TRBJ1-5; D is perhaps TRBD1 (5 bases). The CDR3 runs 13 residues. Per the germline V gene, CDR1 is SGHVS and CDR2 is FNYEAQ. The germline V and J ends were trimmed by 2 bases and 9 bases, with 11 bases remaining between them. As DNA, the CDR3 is TGTGCCAGCAGCTTACAGGGCGGAGGGCCCCAGCATTTT. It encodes CASSLQGGGPQHF.

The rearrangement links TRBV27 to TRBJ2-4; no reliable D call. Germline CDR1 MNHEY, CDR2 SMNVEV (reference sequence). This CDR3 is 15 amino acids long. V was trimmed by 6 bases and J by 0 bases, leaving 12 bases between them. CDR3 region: CASSPDRIAKNIQYF. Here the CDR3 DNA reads TGTGCCAGCAGCCCGGATCGTATAGCCAAAAACATTCAGTACTTC.

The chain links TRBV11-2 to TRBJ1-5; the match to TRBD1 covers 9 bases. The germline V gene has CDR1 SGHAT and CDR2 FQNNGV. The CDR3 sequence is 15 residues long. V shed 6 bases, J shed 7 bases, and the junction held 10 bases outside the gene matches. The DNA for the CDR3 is TGTGCCAGCAGACTCGGGACAGGGAGGGGGCAGCCCCAGCATTTT. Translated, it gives CASRLGTGRGQPQHF. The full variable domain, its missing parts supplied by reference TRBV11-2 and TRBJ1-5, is EAGVAQSPRYKIIEKRQSVAFWCNPISGHATLYWYQQILGQGPKLLIQFQNNGVVDDSQLPKDRFSAERLKGVDSTLKIQPAKLEDSAVYLCASRLGTGRGQPQHFGDGTRLSIL.

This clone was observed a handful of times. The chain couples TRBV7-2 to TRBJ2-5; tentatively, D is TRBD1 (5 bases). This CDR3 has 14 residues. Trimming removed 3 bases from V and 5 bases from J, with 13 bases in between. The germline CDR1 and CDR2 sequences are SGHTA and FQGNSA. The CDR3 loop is CASSFSQGGETQYF. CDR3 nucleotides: TGTGCCAGCAGCTTCTCTCAGGGTGGGGAGACCCAGTACTTC.